This T cell receptor beta chain was profiled in a study of technical replicates of blood from a few donors. Trimming took 5 bases from V and 4 from J; bases not matched to a gene: 4. CDR1 PRHDT and CDR2 FYEKMQ come from the germline V gene (reference sequence). This CDR3 contains 13 residues. TCRdb's table, derived via immunoSEQ multiplex PCR, lists solely in-frame clones and lacks some. Among about 88,000 clones, about 93% were seen once, and the ten largest hold approximately 0.25%. Sequencing was done on a sample of T cells isolated from PBMCs. The gene calls are TRBV13 and TRBJ2-7, with TRBD2 matching over 8 bases. The receptor was derived from a human donor in good health. The DNA of the CDR3 is TGTGCCAGCAGCACGGGGGGGGTTTACGAGCAGTACTTC. Residues: CASSTGGVYEQYF.